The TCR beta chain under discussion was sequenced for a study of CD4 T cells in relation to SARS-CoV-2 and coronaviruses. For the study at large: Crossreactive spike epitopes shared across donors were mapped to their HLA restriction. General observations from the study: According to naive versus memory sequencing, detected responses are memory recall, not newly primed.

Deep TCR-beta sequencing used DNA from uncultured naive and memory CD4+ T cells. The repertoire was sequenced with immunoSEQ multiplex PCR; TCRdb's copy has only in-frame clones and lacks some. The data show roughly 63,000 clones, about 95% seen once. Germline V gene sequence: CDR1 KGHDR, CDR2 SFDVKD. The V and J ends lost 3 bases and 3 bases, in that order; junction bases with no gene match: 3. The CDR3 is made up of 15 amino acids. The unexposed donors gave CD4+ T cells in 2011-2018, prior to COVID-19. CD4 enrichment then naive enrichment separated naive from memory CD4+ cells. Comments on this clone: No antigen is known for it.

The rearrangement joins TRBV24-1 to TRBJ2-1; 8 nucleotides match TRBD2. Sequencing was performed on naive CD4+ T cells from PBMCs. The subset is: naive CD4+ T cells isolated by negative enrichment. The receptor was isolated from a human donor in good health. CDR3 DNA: TGTGCCACCAGTGATCCCGGGACTAGCTACAATGAGCAGTTCTTC. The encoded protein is CATSDPGTSYNEQFF.